The clone carrying this T cell receptor beta chain occurred once. Seattle-derived patients entered the study during active infection and were followed longitudinally. This entry comes from a study of blood T cell repertoires in COVID-19. The CDR3 has 17 residues. Trimming removed 7 bases from V and 3 bases from J; junction bases left unmatched: 15. The germline CDR1 and CDR2 sequences are MDHEN and SYDVKM. Study processing details: Reference gene primer amplification in the assay estimated nucleated cell counts. TCRdb keeps only in-frame clones here, not all; method: immunoSEQ multiplex PCR. Clonal size and the V and J genes are those of that table, whereas D and trimming came from the DNA. The sample carries 170,000 or so clones, more than 75% recorded once.

This chain links TRBV28 with TRBJ2-7, with 10 bases fitting TRBD1. Source material: peripheral blood. This TCR was sampled from a woman between 70 and 85 years old with COVID-19, enrolled during active disease. CDR3 in DNA: TGTGCCAGCAAGGGACAGGGGAAAAGGGGGCGACACTACGAGCAGTACTTC. This codes for CASKGQGKRGRHYEQYF.